The 21 T cell receptor beta chains presented below share a single source sample, sequenced in a study of blood T cells in healthy people across ages. With a J-beta primer mix and a sample-barcoded 5' primer, a second PCR ran roughly 6 to 11 cycles. A single record per CDR3 protein comes from TCRdb applying MiXCR to the 5' RACE reads. The sample records about 900,000 distinct CDR3 sequences, around 49% being singletons. The specimen was blood. Receptors originate from a man aged 25 to 45 in good health.

CDR3 sequence: CSASWLGPSRGGYTF. The CDR3 nucleotides read TGCAGTGCTAGTTGGCTCGGACCCTCCAGGGGTGGCTACACCTTC. V gene TRBV20-1 combines with J gene TRBJ1-2; maybe TRBD1 (6 bases). Per germline, CDR1 DFQATT and CDR2 SNEGSKA (reference sequence). This CDR3 comprises 15 residues. V was shortened by 3 bases and J by 7 bases, with 21 bases between the two germline ends.

The table lists this clonotype with many counts. The chain links TRBV25-1 to TRBJ2-5; 11 nucleotides agree with TRBD1. J lost 5 bases, V lost 2 bases, and 4 bases had no gene match. This CDR3 contains 15 residues. Germline assignment: CDR1 MGHDK and CDR2 SYGVNS. The CDR3 DNA sequence: TGTGCCAGCAGTGAAGGGACAGGGGGTCAGGAGACCCAGTACTTC. Translation gives CASSEGTGGQETQYF.

The chain employs TRBV7-9 and TRBJ1-2; D is possibly TRBD1 (5 bases). The V end was cut by 3 bases, the J end by 0 bases, with 14 bases between. Germline CDR1 SEHNR, CDR2 FQNEAQ (reference sequence). The length of the CDR3 is 16 residues. CDR3 DNA: TGTGCCAGCAGCTTGCGGCAGACAGACCCTAACTATGGCTACACCTTC. Translating gives CASSLRQTDPNYGYTF.

This clonotype occurred a few times. The chain recombines TRBV27 with TRBJ2-1; TRBD1 is a possible D gene (5 bases). Germline V gives CDR1 MNHEY, CDR2 SMNVEV (reference sequence). V dropped 2 bases and J dropped 0 bases, with 14 bases sitting between them. This CDR3 has 17 amino acids. The CDR3 DNA follows: TGTGCCAGCAGTTTAAGTGGGGCTATACGCTCCTACAATGAGCAGTTCTTC. Translated, it gives CASSLSGAIRSYNEQFF.

Comments on this clonotype: The junction and the germline gene differ at one end; a read error may be behind it. The chain carries TRBV27 and TRBJ1-2, with D possibly matching TRBD1 (6 bases). Per germline, CDR1 MNHEY and CDR2 SMNVEV (reference sequence). This CDR3 is 15 amino acids long. In DNA, the CDR3 is TGTGCCAGCAGTCCCCTCTATTACAGGGAGGGCGGCTACATCTTC. It is translated as CASSPLYYREGGYIF.

In this sample, this clonotype turned up a few times. A much larger clone differs from this one at a single base, so this may be a read error. The rearrangement joins TRBV7-9 to TRBJ2-7; 8 nucleotides match TRBD2. This CDR3 has 14 amino acids. Germline trimming cut 5 bases from V and 4 bases from J; bases unmatched to any gene: 7. Germline CDR1 reads SEHNR; CDR2 reads FQNEAQ (reference sequence). The CDR3 loop reads CASSVERGQYEQYF. The CDR3 bases are TGTGCCAGCAGCGTAGAGCGGGGGCAGTACGAGCAGTACTTC.

The V gene is TRBV7-2, the J gene TRBJ2-7; D call uncertain. Germline V gene data show CDR1 as SGHTA and CDR2 as FQGNSA. The CDR3 covers 15 residues. V lost 6 bases and J lost 2, with 17 bases in between. Written as DNA, the CDR3 is TGTGCCAGCAGAGTAGGAACCGGGCCGACCTACGAGCAGTACTTC. Its translation: CASRVGTGPTYEQYF.

Ten or more counts support this clonotype. The V and J genes are TRBV6-1 and TRBJ1-2; perhaps TRBD1 as D (5 bases). The CDR3 has 15 residues. Germline loops: CDR1 MNHNS, CDR2 SASEGT. The ends were cut back, 3 bases at V and 4 bases at J, with 15 bases in the middle. CDR3 DNA: TGTGCCAGCAGTGAGGGGGTGCACCCTTCCTATGGCTACACCTTC. Protein: CASSEGVHPSYGYTF.

Worth noting for this clonotype: This may be a read error: a much more frequent sequence differs by one nucleotide. The V gene is TRBV6-2 or TRBV6-3, the J gene TRBJ2-5; 7 bases map to TRBD1. V shed 5 bases and J 11 bases; nucleotides not matched to a gene: 20. The CDR3 sequence is 16 residues long. The germline gives CDR1 MNHEY, CDR2 SVGEGT. The CDR3 spells CASSKGAGVSYNEQYF. In DNA form, the CDR3 reads TGTGCCAGCAGTAAGGGGGCAGGGGTCTCCTACAATGAGCAGTACTTC.

The chain has TRBV7-2 and TRBJ2-2, with D hard to call. V shed 2 bases and J shed 3 bases, with 13 bases lying between them. Germline V gene lookup returns CDR1 SGHTA and CDR2 FQGNSA. The CDR3 is 16 residues long. CDR3: CASSLTGPRYTGELFF. As DNA, the CDR3 is TGTGCCAGCAGCTTAACCGGGCCCCGATACACCGGGGAGCTGTTTTTT. The full variable domain, completed using reference TRBV7-2 and TRBJ2-2, is GAGVSQSPSNKVTEKGKDVELRCDPISGHTALYWYRQSLGQGLEFLIYFQGNSAPDKSGLPSDRFSAERTGGSVSTLTIQRTQQEDSAVYLCASSLTGPRYTGELFFGEGSRLTVL.

The chain links TRBV28 to TRBJ2-3, with a weak D call TRBD1 (6 bases). V was shortened by 6 bases and J by 1 base, with 17 bases between the two germline ends. CDR1 MDHEN and CDR2 SYDVKM come from the germline V gene. This CDR3 has 16 amino acids. DNA for the CDR3: TGTGCCAGCAGCAGACAAGGACAGCATGGCACAGATACGCAGTATTTT. This translates into CASSRQGQHGTDTQYF.

This chain uses TRBV4-2 with TRBJ2-1; TRBD1 aligns across 9 bases. Germline trimming cut 4 bases from V and 7 bases from J; bases unmatched to any gene: 8. Germline CDR1 reads LGHNA; CDR2 reads YNFKEQ. The CDR3 is made up of 15 amino acids. CDR3 sequence reads: CASSPTGTGWNEQFF. Written as DNA, the CDR3 is TGTGCCAGCAGCCCCACCGGGACAGGGTGGAATGAGCAGTTCTTC.

V gene TRBV9 combines with J gene TRBJ2-3, with unresolved D. V lost 0 bases and J lost 2, with 7 bases in between. Germline values: CDR1 SGDLS, CDR2 YYNGEE. The CDR3 sequence is 14 residues long. The CDR3 loop reads CASSVDSNTDTQYF. The CDR3 DNA sequence: TGTGCCAGCAGCGTAGACAGTAACACAGATACGCAGTATTTT.

The V call is TRBV12-3 or TRBV12-4, the J call TRBJ2-5; 8 bases map to TRBD1. This CDR3 is built from 14 residues. With 6 bases clipped from V and 0 bases from J, the junction kept 3 bases outside the gene matches. The CDR3 DNA follows: TGTGCCAGCAGCCGGGACAGGCACCAAGAGACCCAGTACTTC. Translated, it gives CASSRDRHQETQYF.

This clonotype was observed a handful of times. This chain connects TRBV12-3 or TRBV12-4 to TRBJ2-3, with 8 positions matching TRBD2. CDR3 size: 14 residues. Germline trimming cut 7 bases from V and 4 bases from J; bases unmatched to any gene: 7. In DNA form, the CDR3 reads TGTGCCAGCAACGTTCATAGCGGGGCAGATACGCAGTATTTT. Translation: CASNVHSGADTQYF.

The CDR3 nucleotides read TGCAGTGCTAGCCCAGCCCTCTCAGGGGGCACTGAAGCTTTCTTT. It encodes CSASPALSGGTEAFF. This chain uses TRBV20-1 with TRBJ1-1, with 7 positions matching TRBD1. The CDR3 has 15 amino acids. CDR1 and CDR2 from the germline V gene are DFQATT and SNEGSKA (reference sequence). V shed 3 bases, J shed 4 bases, and the junction held 11 bases outside the gene matches.

This clonotype was recorded a few times. The rearrangement joins TRBV9 to TRBJ2-3; D possibly corresponds to TRBD2 (6 bases). Per the germline V gene, CDR1 is SGDLS and CDR2 is YYNGEE. The CDR3 extends over 14 amino acids. V lost 2 bases and J lost 10, with 17 bases in between. This CDR3 reads CASSVGGGGSAQYF. For the CDR3, the DNA is TGTGCCAGCAGCGTTGGGGGTGGGGGGAGTGCGCAGTATTTT.

V is TRBV5-1 and J is TRBJ2-1, with D uncertain. CDR1 is SGHRS, CDR2 YFSETQ, per germline. Trimming removed 0 bases at V and 13 bases at J, with 20 bases between. CDR3 length: 15 residues. The CDR3 region is CASSLVPDAPREQFF. CDR3 coding DNA: TGCGCCAGCAGCTTGGTGCCAGATGCCCCTAGGGAACAGTTCTTC.

This clonotype was observed a few times. The gene calls are TRBV28 and TRBJ2-7; TRBD2 might be the D (6 bases). The CDR3 spans 14 residues. The V and J ends lost 6 bases and 2 bases respectively, with 14 bases between them. Germline V gene lookup returns CDR1 MDHEN and CDR2 SYDVKM. CDR3 nucleotide sequence: TGTGCCAGCAGCAGGTTCGGGGGTCCCTACGAGCAGTACTTC. Its protein product is CASSRFGGPYEQYF.

The V and J genes are TRBV6-2 or TRBV6-3 and TRBJ1-2; D remains unclear. Germline V gene data show CDR1 as MNHEY and CDR2 as SVGEGT. This CDR3 has 13 amino acids. V was clipped by 2 bases and J by 6 bases, with 10 bases between them. This CDR3 is CASSYRQEDGYTF. In DNA form, the CDR3 reads TGTGCCAGCAGTTACCGTCAAGAGGATGGCTACACCTTC.

The gene calls are TRBV25-1 and TRBJ1-2; D gene ambiguous. The CDR3 totals 15 residues. Germline CDR1 MGHDK, CDR2 SYGVNS. The germline V and J ends were trimmed by 6 bases and 0 bases, with 14 bases remaining between them. The CDR3 DNA is TGTGCCAGCAGCCCCTTGGAAAGGGCTAACTATGGCTACACCTTC. Amino acid sequence: CASSPLERANYGYTF.